The 2 T cell receptor beta chains below come from one sample, sequenced in a study of T-cell reconstitution after alpha-beta-depleted transplantation in children. During its preparation, the TCRbeta library received unique molecular identifiers. TCRdb re-called the PCR reads through MiXCR, storing one row per CDR3 protein. The top ten hold approximately 15% of the sample, which has around 490,000 distinct CDR3 sequences, about 10% seen once. The sample in question was PBMCs, mostly from graft donor cells, obtained 180 days after TCRalphabeta/CD19-depleted stem cell transplant. The receptors here all came from a female patient aged 2-15 years who had a stem cell transplant for aplastic anemia, so the T cells may come from the graft donor.

This clonotype was seen at least ten times. The chain is built from TRBV7-9 and TRBJ2-7; 13 positions match TRBD2. The CDR3 runs 15 residues. The junction had 1 base not matched to a gene; V was cut back by 3 bases and J by 2 bases. Germline loops: CDR1 SEHNR, CDR2 FQNEAQ (reference sequence). Here the CDR3 reads CASSLGTSGTYEQYF. For the CDR3, the DNA is TGTGCCAGCAGCTTGGGGACTAGCGGGACCTACGAGCAGTACTTC.

This clonotype was detected a few times. The chain combines TRBV6-5 with TRBJ2-7; D remains ambiguous. Trimming pared 0 bases from V and 6 bases from J, leaving 9 bases between. Germline V CDR1 and CDR2: MNHEY, SVGAGI. The CDR3 runs to 13 residues. The CDR3, as DNA: TGTGCCAGCAGTTACTCACTACGGGCCGAGCAGTACTTC. Translating it yields CASSYSLRAEQYF.